Below, 3 T cell receptor beta chains from the same sample are listed, as sequenced in a study of CD8 T cells in ankylosing spondylitis. TCRdb re-analysed the 5' RACE reads in MiXCR, keeping a single row per CDR3 protein. The sample lists around 90,000 distinct CDR3 sequences, approximately 30% seen once, with over 50% in the top ten. Input material: blood, either unsorted or a sorted T cell fraction (not recorded which). The receptors shown here come from a male donor with ankylosing spondylitis or in good health (not recorded which).

This clonotype has ten or more counts. The chain joins TRBV20-1 to TRBJ1-1; TRBD1 matches at 10 bases. V gave up 0 bases and J gave up 4 bases; unmatched junction bases: 8. Germline lookup yields CDR1 DFQATT and CDR2 SNEGSKA (reference sequence). This CDR3 has 16 residues. This CDR3 reads CSARDVRTGGVTEAFF. The CDR3 DNA follows: TGCAGTGCTAGAGATGTGAGGACAGGGGGAGTCACTGAAGCTTTCTTT.

This clonotype was seen only a few times. The CDR3 DNA sequence: TGTGCCAGCAGTTTTTTCCCAGATACGCAGTATTTT. Translated: CASSFFPDTQYF. This chain uses TRBV12-3 or TRBV12-4 with TRBJ2-3; D gene ambiguous. The CDR3 covers 12 residues. Trimming took off 3 bases at V and 4 bases at J, with 5 bases between the two ends.

This clonotype was observed a few times. The gene calls are TRBV15 and TRBJ1-4; D is unclear. V was trimmed by 0 bases and J by 7 bases, leaving 12 bases between them. The CDR3 contains 15 residues. Germline V gene lookup returns CDR1 LNHNV and CDR2 YYDKDF (reference sequence). CDR3 sequence: CATSRDKGGIEKLFF. The DNA of the CDR3 is TGTGCCACCAGCAGAGATAAGGGCGGGATTGAAAAACTGTTTTTT.